These 30 T cell receptor beta chains came from one sample sequenced in a study of OX40 agonist ivuxolimab in advanced cancers. Produced via immunoSEQ multiplex PCR; TCRdb's table is partial and in-frame only. The sample carries more than 55,000 clones, approximately 90% recorded once. This material consisted of CD4+ or CD8+ T cells sorted from blood, taken in a trial of the OX40 agonist ivuxolimab. The receptors derive from an adult with an advanced solid tumor such as melanoma, head and neck, liver or kidney cancer.

The gene calls are TRBV5-1 and TRBJ2-7; TRBD1 is a possible D gene (6 bases). This CDR3 is 13 amino acids long. Germline CDR1 SGHRS, CDR2 YFSETQ. Trimming shortened V by 0 bases and J by 7 bases, and 11 bases separated the two germline ends. CDR3 in DNA: TGCGCCAGCAGCTTGGGTCCCGGGACAGAGCAGTACTTC. It encodes CASSLGPGTEQYF.

The gene calls are TRBV5-1 and TRBJ2-2; no clear D gene. Germline V lookup: CDR1 SGHRS, CDR2 YFSETQ. V lost 2 bases, J lost 6 bases, and 8 bases lay in between. The length of the CDR3 is 13 residues. The CDR3: CASSLAEPGELFF. As DNA, the CDR3 is TGCGCCAGCAGCTTAGCCGAGCCCGGGGAGCTGTTTTTT.

The V call is TRBV11-2, the J call TRBJ2-7, with TRBD2 identical over 10 bases. CDR1 and CDR2 from the germline V gene are SGHAT and FQNNGV. The CDR3 loop spans 18 amino acids. With V trimmed by 5 bases and J by 0 bases, 13 bases remained unmatched. CDR3 in amino acids: CASSPQAVAGGLSYEQYF. CDR3 in DNA: TGTGCCAGCAGCCCCCAGGCGGTAGCGGGAGGACTCTCCTACGAGCAGTACTTC. Together with reference TRBV11-2 and TRBJ2-7, the CDR3 gives the full variable domain: EAGVAQSPRYKIIEKRQSVAFWCNPISGHATLYWYQQILGQGPKLLIQFQNNGVVDDSQLPKDRFSAERLKGVDSTLKIQPAKLEDSAVYLCASSPQAVAGGLSYEQYFGPGTRLTVT.

The chain recombines TRBV10-3 with TRBJ2-2, with D perhaps matching TRBD1 (5 bases). With 0 bases removed from V and 4 bases from J, the gap between germline ends came to 9 bases. The V gene's germline CDR1 is ENHRY and CDR2 SYGVKD. The CDR3 has 15 residues. The CDR3 DNA sequence: TGTGCCATCAGTGAGTCGAAGACAGCCACCGGGGAGCTGTTTTTT. Protein product: CAISESKTATGELFF.

The CDR3 region is CASSPTSGRLTDTQYF. In nucleotides, the CDR3 is TGTGCCAGCAGCCCCACTAGCGGGAGGCTCACAGATACGCAGTATTTT. J is TRBJ2-3 and V is TRBV5-4; 12 bases match TRBD2. Germline assignment: CDR1 SGHNT and CDR2 YYREEE (reference sequence). The CDR3 contains 16 residues. V was clipped by 4 bases and J by 2 bases; unmatched bases: 5. The full variable domain, rest sourced from reference TRBV5-4 and TRBJ2-3, is ETGVTQSPTHLIKTRGQQVTLRCSSQSGHNTVSWYQQALGQGPQFIFQYYREEENGRGNFPPRFSGLQFPNYSSELNVNALELDDSALYLCASSPTSGRLTDTQYFGPGTRLTVL.

The chain recombines TRBV21-1 with TRBJ2-1; TRBD2, as called in the table, went unchecked against the DNA. TRBV21-1 is shown as a pseudogene. The CDR3 totals 11 residues. This CDR3 reads CASTTRGGQFF. The DNA of the CDR3 is TGTGCCAGCACCACAAGGGGGGGGCAGTTCTTC.

V gene TRBV4-1 combines with J gene TRBJ2-5; TRBD1 might be the D (5 bases). Germline loops: CDR1 MGHRA, CDR2 YSYEKL. Trimming stripped 10 bases from V and 5 bases from J, with 17 bases between. This CDR3 contains 13 residues. The CDR3 nucleotides read TGCGCCACAGCCAAGGGGCATTGGGAGACCCAGTACTTC. Its protein is CATAKGHWETQYF.

The CDR3 is CASSQAAATGNTIYF. CDR3 bases: TGTGCCAGCAGCCAAGCAGCGGCGACTGGAAACACCATATATTTT. V and J are TRBV4-2 and TRBJ1-3; D is unclear. The CDR3 length is 15 residues. Between the trimmed V and J ends, which lost 1 base and 2 bases, there was a span of 9 bases. Germline CDR1 reads LGHNA; CDR2 reads YNFKEQ.

The chain uses TRBV6-5 and TRBJ2-7, with TRBD2 matching 9 bases. With V trimmed by 6 bases and J by 7 bases, 10 bases remained unmatched. The length of the CDR3 is 14 residues. Germline V gene lookup returns CDR1 MNHEY and CDR2 SVGAGI. CDR3: CASRPSGTLGEQYF. The DNA for the CDR3 is TGTGCCAGCAGGCCTAGCGGGACCTTGGGGGAGCAGTACTTC.

V and J are TRBV7-3 and TRBJ2-1; 9 bases are a match to TRBD2. V was pared by 5 bases and J by 9 bases, with 2 bases of the junction left unmatched. The length of the CDR3 is 12 residues. The germline CDR1 and CDR2 sequences are SGHTA and FQGTGA. The CDR3 DNA follows: TGTGCCAGCAGCCCACTAGCGGGTGAGCAGTTCTTC. Protein product: CASSPLAGEQFF.

The chain uses TRBV6-5 and TRBJ2-1, with D possibly matching TRBD2 (6 bases). Germline lookup yields CDR1 MNHEY and CDR2 SVGAGI. Trimming shortened V by 2 bases and J by 3 bases, and 11 bases separated the two germline ends. This CDR3 is 15 amino acids long. CDR3 DNA: TGTGCCAGCAGTTACGACGGGAGCTACTACAATGAGCAGTTCTTC. Translation: CASSYDGSYYNEQFF.

The rearrangement joins TRBV19 to TRBJ1-5; TRBD1 agrees at 7 bases. J gave up 10 bases and V 1 base, and 4 bases lay outside the gene matches. Germline-derived CDR1 and CDR2 are LNHDA and SQIVND (reference sequence). The CDR3 length is 13 residues. This CDR3 is CASSIVDRYPQHF. CDR3 DNA: TGTGCCAGTAGTATAGTGGACAGGTATCCCCAGCATTTT.

Of note for this clone: The same CDR3 arises from other DNA sequences in this sample as well. The V and J genes are TRBV5-1 and TRBJ1-6; D might be TRBD1 (6 bases). V dropped 0 bases and J dropped 7 bases, with 8 bases sitting between them. The CDR3 sequence is 14 residues long. CDR1 is SGHRS and CDR2 is YFSETQ in the germline V gene. Here the CDR3 DNA reads TGCGCCAGCAGCTTGGCACAGGGCAATTCACCCCTCCACTTT. Amino acid sequence: CASSLAQGNSPLHF. Using reference TRBV5-1 and TRBJ1-6 for the parts outside the CDR3, the full variable domain is KAGVTQTPRYLIKTRGQQVTLSCSPISGHRSVSWYQQTPGQGLQFLFEYFSETQRNKGNFPGRFSGRQFSNSRSEMNVSTLELGDSALYLCASSLAQGNSPLHFGNGTRLTVT.

This clone was observed a single time. This rearrangement joins TRBV7-3 to TRBJ2-5, with D perhaps matching TRBD1 or TRBD2 (5 bases each). CDR1 and CDR2 (germline): SGHTA, FQGTGA. The ends were cut back, 3 bases at V and 4 bases at J, with 9 bases in the middle. CDR3 length: 13 residues. Written as DNA, the CDR3 is TGTGCCAGCAGCTTGGGGGTTAGAGAGACCCAGTACTTC. This sequence encodes CASSLGVRETQYF.

The rearrangement joins TRBV5-4 to TRBJ2-2; 9 nucleotides match TRBD1. This CDR3 contains 19 residues. The ends lost 4 bases at V and 6 bases at J; junction bases unmatched: 19. Germline loops: CDR1 SGHNT, CDR2 YYREEE (reference sequence). The CDR3 protein is CASSLGGATGGRRAGELFF. The CDR3 DNA follows: TGTGCCAGCAGCCTCGGAGGTGCGACAGGGGGTCGGAGGGCCGGGGAGCTGTTTTTT.

This chain connects TRBV5-1 to TRBJ2-1, with D possibly being TRBD1 or TRBD2 (5 bases each). CDR3 length: 11 amino acids. Between the trimmed V and J ends, which lost 3 bases and 10 bases, there was a span of 8 bases. In germline, CDR1 is SGHRS, CDR2 YFSETQ. CDR3: CASSSGTEQFF. In DNA, the CDR3 is TGCGCCAGCAGCTCCGGGACGGAGCAGTTCTTC.

The chain joins TRBV4-1 to TRBJ2-7, with D possibly TRBD1 on 6 matching bases. Trimming took off 0 bases at V and 2 bases at J, with 14 bases between the two ends. Germline V gene data show CDR1 as MGHRA and CDR2 as YSYEKL. The CDR3 is made up of 16 amino acids. CDR3 loop: CASSQESGVGPYEQYF. DNA for the CDR3: TGCGCCAGCAGCCAAGAATCAGGGGTAGGCCCCTACGAGCAGTACTTC.

For the CDR3, the DNA is TGTGCCAGCAGCGTAGGAACAGGGGAGAATGAGCAGTTCTTC. This translates into CASSVGTGENEQFF. The chain links TRBV9 to TRBJ2-1; 7 nucleotides line up with TRBD1. V shed 0 bases, J shed 7 bases, and the junction held 4 bases outside the gene matches. This CDR3 region has 14 residues. Germline V CDR1 and CDR2: SGDLS, YYNGEE. The variable domain in full, completed from reference TRBV9 and TRBJ2-1, reads DSGVTQTPKHLITATGQRVTLRCSPRSGDLSVYWYQQSLDQGLQFLIQYYNGEERAKGNILERFSAQQFPDLHSELNLSSLELGDSALYFCASSVGTGENEQFFGPGTRLTVL.

The CDR3 bases are TGTGCCAGCAGACCTACCGGTGGAGGGGAGCAGTACTTC. This encodes CASRPTGGGEQYF. The rearrangement links TRBV6-6 to TRBJ2-7; D is perhaps TRBD2 (6 bases). Trimming left V 6 bases short and J 7 bases short, with 16 bases between. The CDR3 contains 13 residues. CDR1 is MNHNY and CDR2 is SVGAGI in the germline V gene (reference sequence).

The chain is built from TRBV30 and TRBJ2-1; D is perhaps TRBD2 (5 bases). Per the germline V gene, CDR1 is GTSNPN and CDR2 is SVGIG (reference sequence). Trimming pared 4 bases from V and 2 bases from J, leaving 12 bases between. The length of the CDR3 is 14 residues. The chain's CDR3 is CAWTVRAAYNEQFF. The CDR3 DNA follows: TGTGCCTGGACGGTGAGAGCGGCCTACAATGAGCAGTTCTTC.

A single count supports this clone. The chain is built from TRBV5-5 and TRBJ1-1; 8 bases agree with TRBD1. The CDR3 length is 16 residues. V was pared by 4 bases and J by 4 bases, with 12 bases of the junction left unmatched. Germline V gene data show CDR1 as SGHKS and CDR2 as YYEKEE (reference sequence). The CDR3 DNA reads as TGTGCCAGCAGCCGGTACCTCGGGCAGGGGGCCACTGAAGCTTTCTTT. It encodes CASSRYLGQGATEAFF.

The chain uses TRBV27 and TRBJ2-7, with 9 bases lining up with TRBD1. This CDR3 has 14 residues. V gave up 5 bases and J gave up 4 bases; unmatched junction bases: 6. Germline loops: CDR1 MNHEY, CDR2 SMNVEV (reference sequence). As DNA, the CDR3 is TGTGCCAGCAGTGGGGGGACAGGGCTTTACGAGCAGTACTTC. Protein: CASSGGTGLYEQYF.

The chain has TRBV29-1 and TRBJ2-2; 9 bases are shared with TRBD1. This CDR3 is built from 14 residues. Per the germline V gene, CDR1 is SQVTM and CDR2 is ANQGSEA. With 4 bases clipped from V and 6 bases from J, the junction kept 6 bases outside the gene matches. The CDR3 DNA reads as TGCAGCGTTGCCGGGACAGGGAATTCCGGGGAGCTGTTTTTT. Amino acid sequence: CSVAGTGNSGELFF.

The rearrangement joins TRBV28 to TRBJ2-6; D uncertain. Germline-derived CDR1 and CDR2 are MDHEN and SYDVKM. Trimming removed 5 bases at V and 2 bases at J, with 4 bases between. The CDR3 has 13 residues. The CDR3 protein is CASSLPGANVLTF. DNA for the CDR3: TGTGCCAGCAGTCTTCCTGGGGCCAACGTCCTGACTTTC.

The chain carries TRBV5-4 and TRBJ1-3; D might be TRBD1 (5 bases). V was trimmed by 0 bases and J by 1 base, leaving 11 bases between them. Germline loops: CDR1 SGHNT, CDR2 YYREEE (reference sequence). This CDR3 region has 16 residues. CDR3 in amino acids: CASSLVGAVSGNTIYF. CDR3 coding DNA: TGTGCCAGCAGCTTGGTAGGGGCGGTTTCTGGAAACACCATATATTTT.

By proportion, this clone is medium-sized. The chain couples TRBV13 to TRBJ2-2; D call uncertain. Germline CDR1 reads PRHDT; CDR2 reads FYEKMQ (reference sequence). The CDR3 covers 13 residues. The germline V and J ends were trimmed by 5 bases and 0 bases, with 4 bases remaining between them. CDR3 coding DNA: TGTGCCAGCAGCCCTACGAACACCGGGGAGCTGTTTTTT. As protein: CASSPTNTGELFF.

Worth noting for this clone: Other DNA variants within this sample encode the same CDR3. The chain carries TRBV18 and TRBJ1-1; no reliable D call. This CDR3 has 13 amino acids. Trimming pared 1 base from V and 2 bases from J, leaving 5 bases between. Germline CDR1 is KGHSH and CDR2 is LQKENI. CDR3 sequence: CASSPQGNTEAFF. Written as DNA, the CDR3 is TGTGCCAGCTCACCACAGGGTAACACTGAAGCTTTCTTT.

In its sample, this clone was seen once. The chain combines TRBV19 with TRBJ1-4; a possible D gene is TRBD1 (5 bases). CDR3 length: 16 amino acids. The V and J ends lost 2 bases and 7 bases respectively, with 17 bases between them. Germline V gives CDR1 LNHDA, CDR2 SQIVND (reference sequence). CDR3 nucleotides: TGTGCCAGTAGTATAAAATGGGGCGACATAGGTGAAAAACTGTTTTTT. It translates to CASSIKWGDIGEKLFF.

The chain recombines TRBV9 with TRBJ2-2; D might be TRBD2 (5 bases). CDR3 length: 16 amino acids. Trimming took off 4 bases at V and 0 bases at J, with 13 bases between the two ends. Germline CDR1 reads SGDLS; CDR2 reads YYNGEE. The CDR3 bases are TGTGCCAGCAGCTCAAGCGGATTTACGAACACCGGGGAGCTGTTTTTT. Amino acid sequence: CASSSSGFTNTGELFF.

V usage is TRBV29-1 and J usage is TRBJ2-7; 8 bases agree with TRBD2. Losses at the gene ends were 4 bases for V and 2 bases for J; bases not matched to a gene: 13. CDR1 and CDR2 (germline): SQVTM, ANQGSEA. CDR3 size: 16 residues. The CDR3 coding sequence is TGCAGCGTTGTTTCGGTAGCGGGACTTTGGGCCTACGAGCAGTACTTC. It yields the protein CSVVSVAGLWAYEQYF.